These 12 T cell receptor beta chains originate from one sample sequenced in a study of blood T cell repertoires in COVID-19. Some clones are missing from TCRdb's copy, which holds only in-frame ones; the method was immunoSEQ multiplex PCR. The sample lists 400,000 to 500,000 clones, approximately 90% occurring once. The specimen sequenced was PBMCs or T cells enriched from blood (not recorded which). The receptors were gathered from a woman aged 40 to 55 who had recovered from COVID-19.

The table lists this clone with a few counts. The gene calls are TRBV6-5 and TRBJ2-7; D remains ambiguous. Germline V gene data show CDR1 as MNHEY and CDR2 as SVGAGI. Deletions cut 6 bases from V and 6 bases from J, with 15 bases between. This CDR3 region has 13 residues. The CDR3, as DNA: TGTGCCAGCAGCCAAACTTACCCCCGCGAGCAGTACTTC. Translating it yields CASSQTYPREQYF.

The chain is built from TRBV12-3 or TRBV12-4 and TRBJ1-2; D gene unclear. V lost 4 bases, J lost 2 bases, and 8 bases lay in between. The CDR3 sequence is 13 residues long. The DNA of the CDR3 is TGTGCCAGCAGTTCCAACAGAAACTATGGCTACACCTTC. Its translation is CASSSNRNYGYTF.

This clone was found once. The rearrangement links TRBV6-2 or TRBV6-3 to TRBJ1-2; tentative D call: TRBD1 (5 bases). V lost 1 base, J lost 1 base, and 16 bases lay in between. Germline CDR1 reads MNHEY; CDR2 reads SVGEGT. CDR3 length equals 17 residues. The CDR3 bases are TGTGCCAGCAGTTACTATCAGGGAACGTTTGGTAACTATGGCTACACCTTC. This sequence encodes CASSYYQGTFGNYGYTF.

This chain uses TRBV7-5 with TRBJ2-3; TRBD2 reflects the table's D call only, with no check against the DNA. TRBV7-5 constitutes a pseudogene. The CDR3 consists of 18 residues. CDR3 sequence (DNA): TGTGCCAGAAGCCCGCCTAGGGAGCGGGAATATAGCACAGATACGCAGTATTTT. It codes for CARSPPREREYSTDTQYF.

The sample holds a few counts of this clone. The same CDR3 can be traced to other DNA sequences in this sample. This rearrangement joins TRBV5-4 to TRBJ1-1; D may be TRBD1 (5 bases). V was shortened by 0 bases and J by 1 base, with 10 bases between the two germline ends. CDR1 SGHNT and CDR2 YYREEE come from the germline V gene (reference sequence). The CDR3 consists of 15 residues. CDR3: CASSLVRAENTEAFF. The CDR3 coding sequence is TGTGCCAGCAGCTTGGTCAGGGCTGAGAACACTGAAGCTTTCTTT.

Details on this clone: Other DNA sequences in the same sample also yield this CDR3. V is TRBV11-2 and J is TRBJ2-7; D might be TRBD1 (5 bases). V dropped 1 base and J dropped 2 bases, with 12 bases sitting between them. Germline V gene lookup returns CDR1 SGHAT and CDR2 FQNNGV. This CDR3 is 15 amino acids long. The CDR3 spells CASSLGDSSTYEQYF. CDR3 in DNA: TGTGCCAGCAGCTTAGGAGACAGCTCTACCTACGAGCAGTACTTC.

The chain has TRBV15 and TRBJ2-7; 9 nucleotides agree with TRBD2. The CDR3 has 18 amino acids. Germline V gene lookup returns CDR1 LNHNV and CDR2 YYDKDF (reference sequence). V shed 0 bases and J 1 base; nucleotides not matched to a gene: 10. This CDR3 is CATSRDWGLAAPSYEQYF. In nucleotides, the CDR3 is TGTGCCACCAGCAGAGATTGGGGACTAGCCGCGCCTTCCTACGAGCAGTACTTC.

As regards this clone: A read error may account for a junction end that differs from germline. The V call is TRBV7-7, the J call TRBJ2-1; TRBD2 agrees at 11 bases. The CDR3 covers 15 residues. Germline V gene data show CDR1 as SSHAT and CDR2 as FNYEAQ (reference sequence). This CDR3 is CASSPGTSGYNEQFF. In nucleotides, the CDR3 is TGTGCTAGCAGCCCCGGGACTAGCGGATACAATGAGCAGTTCTTC.

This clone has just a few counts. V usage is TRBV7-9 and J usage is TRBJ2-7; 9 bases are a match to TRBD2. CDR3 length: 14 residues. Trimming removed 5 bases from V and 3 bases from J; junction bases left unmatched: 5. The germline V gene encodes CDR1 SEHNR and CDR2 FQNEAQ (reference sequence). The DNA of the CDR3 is TGTGCCAGCAGCCCTCATAGCGGGAGCTACGAGCAGTACTTC. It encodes CASSPHSGSYEQYF.

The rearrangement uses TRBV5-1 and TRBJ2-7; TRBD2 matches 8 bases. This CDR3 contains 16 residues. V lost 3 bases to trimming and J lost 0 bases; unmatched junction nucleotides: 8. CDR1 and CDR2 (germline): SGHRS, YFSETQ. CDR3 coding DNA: TGCGCCAGCAGCTCGGTGTCTAGCGGGCGCTCCTACGAGCAGTACTTC. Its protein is CASSSVSSGRSYEQYF.

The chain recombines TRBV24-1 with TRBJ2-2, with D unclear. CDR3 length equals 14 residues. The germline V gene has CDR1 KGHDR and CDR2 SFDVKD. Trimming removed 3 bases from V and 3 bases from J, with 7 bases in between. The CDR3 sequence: CATSDAEYTGELFF. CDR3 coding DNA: TGTGCCACCAGTGATGCCGAGTACACCGGGGAGCTGTTTTTT.

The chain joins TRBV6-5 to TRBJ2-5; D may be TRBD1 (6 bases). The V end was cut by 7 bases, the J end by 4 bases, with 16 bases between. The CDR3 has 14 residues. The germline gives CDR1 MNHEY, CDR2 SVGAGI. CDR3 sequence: CASTRLWGLETQYF. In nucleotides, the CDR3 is TGTGCCAGCACCCGGCTTTGGGGGCTAGAGACCCAGTACTTC.